The following is a T cell receptor (beta chain) sequence with its context. Participant-given clinical history determined each cohort assignment. The table came from immunoSEQ multiplex PCR; TCRdb's copy has only in-frame clones and leaves some out. The data contain hundreds of thousands of clones, around 86% of them singletons. Germline-derived CDR1 and CDR2 are LNHDA and SQIVND (reference sequence). The V gene end was trimmed by 5 bases and the J gene end by 6 bases; junction bases not matched to a gene: 11. The CDR3 is made up of 18 amino acids. The data were obtained in a study of blood T cell repertoires in COVID-19. On the study more broadly: Sites in the United States, Italy and Spain provided acute and convalescent COVID-19 samples.

The sequence derives from a man in his sixties who had recovered from COVID-19. Material: PBMCs or T cells enriched from blood (not recorded which). V is TRBV19 and J is TRBJ2-2; 14 bases fit TRBD2. The CDR3 DNA sequence: TGTGCCAGTAGTGGGGGGGGACTAGCGGGAGCCGGCGCCGGGGAGCTGTTTTTT. This gives the protein CASSGGGLAGAGAGELFF.